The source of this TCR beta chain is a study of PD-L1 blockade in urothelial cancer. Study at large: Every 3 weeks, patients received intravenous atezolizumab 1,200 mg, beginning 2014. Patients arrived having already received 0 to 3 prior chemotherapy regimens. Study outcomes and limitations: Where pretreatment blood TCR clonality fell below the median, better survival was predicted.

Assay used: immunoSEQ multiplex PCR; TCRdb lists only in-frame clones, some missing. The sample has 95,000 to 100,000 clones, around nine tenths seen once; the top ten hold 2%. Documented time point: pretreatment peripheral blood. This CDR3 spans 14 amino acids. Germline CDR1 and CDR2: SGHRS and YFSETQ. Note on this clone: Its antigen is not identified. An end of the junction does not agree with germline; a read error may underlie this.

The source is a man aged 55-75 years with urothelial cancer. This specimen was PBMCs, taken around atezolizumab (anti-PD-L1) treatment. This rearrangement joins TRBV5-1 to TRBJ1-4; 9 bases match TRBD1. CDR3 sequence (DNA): TGCGCCAGCAGTTTGGGGACAGGGAGTGAAAAACTGTTTTTT. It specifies CASSLGTGSEKLFF. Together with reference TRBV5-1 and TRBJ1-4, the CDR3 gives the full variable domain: KAGVTQTPRYLIKTRGQQVTLSCSPISGHRSVSWYQQTPGQGLQFLFEYFSETQRNKGNFPGRFSGRQFSNSRSEMNVSTLELGDSALYLCASSLGTGSEKLFFGSGTQLSVL.